The present T cell receptor (beta chain) was sequenced within a study of blood T cell repertoires in COVID-19. As for the study in general: Some COVID-19 samples were acute and others convalescent; all came from the United States, Italy and Spain.

In the original workflow: Reference gene primer amplification gave estimated nucleated cell counts. Produced via immunoSEQ multiplex PCR; TCRdb's table is partial and in-frame only. Clonal size and the V and J genes are those of that table, whereas D and trimming came from the DNA. Of a few hundred thousand clones in the sample, approximately 84% were seen once. The specimen was PBMCs or T cells enriched from blood (not recorded which). This TCR came from a woman aged 25 to 45 who had recovered from COVID-19.

DNA of the CDR3: TGTGCCAGCTCAACGGGGACAGGGCCCTACAATGAGCAGTTCTTC. This gives the protein CASSTGTGPYNEQFF. The rearrangement uses TRBV18 and TRBJ2-1; 9 bases map to TRBD1. Trimming took 5 bases from V and 2 from J; bases not matched to a gene: 4. Per germline, CDR1 KGHSH and CDR2 LQKENI. The CDR3 spans 15 residues.